The source of this T cell receptor (beta chain) is a study of healthy donors' naive CD4 and CD8 T cells (dated by TCRdb to between 2015 and 2016). With respect to the entire study: Donors were chosen to span three age groups (20-25, 40-50 and 60-70 years, over 5 each), with mean age 44 and half female. The TCR alpha libraries followed the same workflow as the beta chain, except for a newly designed primer set that covered all functional IMGT alpha gene variants. To examine how TCR variation is linked to lineage commitment, the study sequenced rearranged TCR alpha and beta chains from naive CD4+ and CD8+ T cells. Peripheral blood mononuclear cells were collected from some 20 healthy, unrelated individuals. Donors were HLA-typed by sequencing at HLA-A, -B, -C, -DRB1, -DQB1 and -DPB1 using the SBTexcellerator protocol, an ABI3130xl analyzer and SBTengine software. Overall study results and their limits: Possible repertoire bias from homeostatic proliferation of naive T cells was not directly addressed. V genes, J genes and CDR3 charge together appeared to explain around 13% of CD4/CD8 propensity variance, in a largely additive manner. In both chains, CD4+ lineage was associated with a positively charged CDR3, and CD8+ lineage was associated with a negatively charged CDR3. Bias between naive CD4+ and CD8+ cells was reportedly observed for most V and J gene segments, consistently across donors and independently of HLA genotype. Alpha and beta chains were sequenced in bulk and could not be paired, so combined chain effects were not evaluated.

The CDR3 starts with the cysteine, ends with the phenylalanine, and has 14 residues. Left in the record is the CDR3 DNA by itself, 42 bases read in frame from the first base. From a lookup of the germline V gene, CDR1 and CDR2 are MNHGY and SAAAGT. Trimming leaves V shorter by 8 bases and J shorter by 3 bases, with the junction holding 9 bases beyond the gene matches. With regard to this clonotype: No cognate antigen has been identified for it. Base qualities are missing; no much larger clone stands one base away.

The instrument given in TCRdb is 454 GS FLX Titanium. A previously published linear amplification protocol was used to build the TCR libraries, starting from around 450 ng of total RNA. Sequencing was carried out on the Roche/454 Genome Sequencer using Titanium chemistry. Concerning the study's data processing: From 5 of the healthy donors, approximately 80,000 rearranged TCR alpha transcripts were sequenced. Unique TCR clonotypes were defined by the CDR3 junction under IMGT nomenclature, and duplicate transcripts were removed. In R 2.13.0, logistic regression modeled CD4 versus CD8 status on V and J genes, adjusting for donor effects, with Bonferroni correction for multiple testing. The public reads were reanalyzed by TCRdb: fastp trimming at Q25, MiXCR alignment, in-frame beta chains only. CDR3 protein duplicates are merged, each entry listing the most common genes and DNA. None of the V and J calls come from the authors' own analysis; TCRdb made them. The sample profile shows 150,000 to 200,000 distinct CDR3 sequences; 65% to 75% of them were found once. The ten largest make up about 2.3% of the sample.

Cells with a CD4+CD8-CD45RO-CD45RA+ profile were isolated by FACS and defined as naive CD4+ T cells, and those with a CD8+CD4-CD45RA+CD27bright profile were defined as naive CD8+ T cells. Antibodies against CD4 (RPA-T4), CD8 (SK1), CD27 (O323), CD45RA (HI100) and CD45RO (UCHL1) were used for sorting. The V and J segments used are TRBV6-8 and TRBJ2-7, with 8 middle bases fitting TRBD1. The source of this sequence is a pool of human donors in good health; the sample pools cells from several healthy donors. The sequenced sample was naive CD4+ and CD8+ T cells sorted from blood, pooled from several donors. The cell subset or site label of this sample denotes: FACS-sorted naive CD4+ (CD45RO-CD45RA+) and naive CD8+ (CD45RA+CD27bright) T cells. The nucleotide sequence reads TGTGCCAGCGGGGGACAGGTAAAATGCTACGAGCAGTACTTC. This is translated as CASGGQVKCYEQYF.